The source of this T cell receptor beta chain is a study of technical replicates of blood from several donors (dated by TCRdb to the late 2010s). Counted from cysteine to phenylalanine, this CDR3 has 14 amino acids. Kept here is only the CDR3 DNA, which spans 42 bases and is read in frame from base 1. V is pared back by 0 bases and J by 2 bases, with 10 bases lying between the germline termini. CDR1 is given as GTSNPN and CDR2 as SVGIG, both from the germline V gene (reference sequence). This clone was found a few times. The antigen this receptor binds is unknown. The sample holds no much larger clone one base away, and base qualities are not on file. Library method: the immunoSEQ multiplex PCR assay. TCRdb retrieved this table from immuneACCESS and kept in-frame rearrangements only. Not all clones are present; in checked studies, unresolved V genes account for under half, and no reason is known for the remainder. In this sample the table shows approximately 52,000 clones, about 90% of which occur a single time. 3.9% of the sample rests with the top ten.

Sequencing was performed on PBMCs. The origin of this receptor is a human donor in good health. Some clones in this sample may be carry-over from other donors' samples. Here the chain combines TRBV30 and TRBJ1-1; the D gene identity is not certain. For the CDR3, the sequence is CAWSVHLGNTEAFF. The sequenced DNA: TGTGCCTGGAGTGTACATCTAGGAAACACTGAAGCTTTCTTT. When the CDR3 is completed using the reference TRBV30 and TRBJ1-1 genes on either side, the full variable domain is SQTIHQWPATLVQPVGSPLSLECTVEGTSNPNLYWYRQAAGRGLQLLFYSVGIGQISSEVPQNLSASRPQDRQFILSSKKLLLSDSGFYLCAWSVHLGNTEAFFGQGTRLTVV.